The sequence of this T cell receptor (beta chain) was determined in a study of blood T cell repertoires in COVID-19. Per the germline V gene, CDR1 is MDHEN and CDR2 is SYDVKM. V lost 8 bases and J lost 8, with 10 bases in between. The CDR3 has 11 amino acids. TCRdb's table, derived via immunoSEQ multiplex PCR, lists solely in-frame clones and lacks some. The data hold 250,000 to 350,000 clones, with roughly 90% observed a single time. This clonotype was sampled from a woman aged 30 to 39 with COVID-19, enrolled during active disease. The J gene is TRBJ2-1, the V gene TRBV28; no firm D call. Sequencing was carried out using peripheral blood. This chain's CDR3 is CASRSEHEQFF. CDR3 in DNA: TGTGCCAGCCGGTCTGAGCATGAGCAGTTCTTC.